This TCR beta chain derives from a study of cytomegalovirus exposure and HLA in healthy donors. As for this clone: Its specificity is not known.

The PCR used 60 Vbeta and 13 Jbeta primers. Using immunoSEQ multiplex PCR, the repertoire was profiled, and TCRdb retains in-frame clones only, with some absent. There are about 120,000 clones in the sample; roughly 79% occur only once, and 2% to 2.5% lies in the top ten. Study outcomes and limitations: Analysis performed later showed TCR beta chains linked to HLA being more clonally expanded than equally common others. The productive fraction for most TCR beta V segments was about 90% or about 30% in an earlier analysis.

This CDR3 has 13 amino acids. V was trimmed by 0 bases and J by 11 bases, leaving 8 bases between them. Germline loops: CDR1 SNHLY, CDR2 FYNNEI. J is TRBJ1-6 and V is TRBV2; possibly TRBD1 for D (6 bases). The sequenced sample consisted of PBMCs. This sequence was found in a woman aged 40 to 50 in good health and CMV-seronegative. CDR3 in amino acids: CASSEANRAPLHF. The CDR3 coding sequence is TGTGCCAGCAGTGAAGCGAACAGGGCACCCCTCCACTTT.